These T cell receptor beta chains were read from a single sample in a study of blood T cells in healthy people across ages. TCRdb passed the 5' RACE reads through MiXCR, listing each CDR3 protein once. The repertoire includes about 1 million distinct CDR3 sequences, less than 25% of them detected once, and less than 0.75% sits in the top ten. These sequences were also reported in another study, on T cells of mothers and their children.

The sequencing input was blood. The receptors originated from a girl aged 2-10 years in good health. CDR3s include the opening cysteine and the closing phenylalanine or tryptophan. A D gene is named only where the DNA matches it firmly. A row's size may be missing; if present it is once, few, many or a size class.

D: NA
V: TRBV20-1
size: many
J: TRBJ2-5
CDR3: CSAREGGWETQYF
DNA: TGCAGTGCTAGAGAGGGGGGTTGGGAGACCCAGTACTTC

D: NA
V: TRBV7-2
size: NA
J: TRBJ1-2
CDR3: CASSPWGLPNGYTF
DNA: TGTGCCAGCAGCCCGTGGGGGCTCCCCAATGGCTACACCTTC

D: NA
V: TRBV5-1
size: few
J: TRBJ1-4
CDR3: CASNLIGAANEKLFF
DNA: TGCGCCAGCAACTTAATAGGGGCGGCTAATGAAAAACTGTTTTTT

D: NA
V: TRBV3-1
size: few
J: TRBJ1-2
CDR3: CASSQDPGANGYTF
DNA: TGTGCCAGCAGCCAAGATCCAGGGGCGAATGGCTACACCTTC

D: NA
V: TRBV24-1
size: NA
J: TRBJ2-1
CDR3: CATSASGDPYNEQFF
DNA: TGTGCCACCAGTGCATCTGGAGACCCCTACAATGAGCAGTTCTTC

D: NA
V: TRBV27
size: many
J: TRBJ2-7
CDR3: CASSSRGSYEQYF
DNA: TGTGCCAGCAGCTCCCGGGGTTCTTACGAGCAGTACTTC

D: NA
V: TRBV19
size: NA
J: TRBJ2-3
CDR3: CASSVGPGVVSDTQYF
DNA: TGTGCCAGTAGTGTCGGGCCAGGGGTCGTCTCAGATACGCAGTATTTT

D: TRBD2
V: TRBV20-1
size: few
J: TRBJ2-1
CDR3: CSARDLAGHSYNEQFF
DNA: TGCAGTGCTAGAGATCTAGCGGGACACTCCTACAATGAGCAGTTCTTC

D: NA
V: TRBV6-5
size: NA
J: TRBJ2-5
CDR3: CASSPRPGWETQYF
DNA: TGTGCCAGCAGTCCACGTCCGGGGTGGGAGACCCAGTACTTC

D: NA
V: TRBV7-2
size: NA
J: TRBJ1-1
CDR3: CASSSHGGSNTEAFF
DNA: TGTGCCAGCAGCTCGCATGGGGGCTCGAACACTGAAGCTTTCTTT

D: NA
V: TRBV12-3/TRBV12-4
size: few
J: TRBJ2-7
CDR3: CASKNQGYEQYF
DNA: TGTGCCAGCAAAAATCAGGGGTACGAGCAGTACTTC

D: NA
V: TRBV9
size: few
J: TRBJ1-4
CDR3: CASSVAQGGNEKLFF
DNA: TGTGCCAGCAGCGTAGCTCAGGGTGGAAATGAAAAACTGTTTTTT

D: NA
V: TRBV4-3
size: many
J: TRBJ2-6
CDR3: CASSQGVGANVLTF
DNA: TGCGCCAGCAGCCAAGGGGTTGGGGCCAACGTCCTGACTTTC

D: TRBD1
V: TRBV7-2
size: few
J: TRBJ2-7
CDR3: CASSVAGTGSYEQYF
DNA: TGTGCCAGCAGCGTAGCCGGGACAGGGTCCTACGAGCAGTACTTC

D: NA
V: TRBV12-3/TRBV12-4
size: few
J: TRBJ1-1
CDR3: CASTPDTEAFF
DNA: TGTGCCAGCACCCCGGACACTGAAGCTTTCTTT

D: NA
V: TRBV11-3
size: NA
J: TRBJ1-1
CDR3: CASSLGREREAFF
DNA: TGTGCCAGCAGCTTAGGCCGCGAGCGTGAAGCTTTCTTT

D: NA
V: TRBV3-1
size: NA
J: TRBJ2-2
CDR3: CASSPLLMGALTGELFF
DNA: TGTGCCAGCAGCCCCCTACTTATGGGAGCGCTCACCGGGGAGCTGTTTTTT

D: NA
V: TRBV11-2
size: few
J: TRBJ2-2
CDR3: CASSLEGAYTGELFF
DNA: TGTGCCAGCAGCTTGGAAGGGGCCTACACCGGGGAGCTGTTTTTT

D: NA
V: TRBV28
size: NA
J: TRBJ2-7
CDR3: CASPSPVGYEQYF
DNA: TGTGCCAGCCCAAGCCCGGTGGGCTACGAGCAGTACTTC

D: NA
V: TRBV4-1
size: NA
J: TRBJ2-2
CDR3: CASSRASGELFF
DNA: TGCGCCAGCAGCCGAGCGTCTGGGGAGCTGTTTTTT

D: TRBD1
V: TRBV2
size: few
J: TRBJ2-1
CDR3: CASSNGQGPAFNEQFF
DNA: TGTGCCAGCAGCAATGGACAGGGGCCCGCCTTCAATGAGCAGTTCTTC

D: TRBD2
V: TRBV2
size: NA
J: TRBJ2-7
CDR3: CASSTTSSGSSYEQYF
DNA: TGTGCCAGCAGTACTACTTCTAGCGGGAGCTCCTACGAGCAGTACTTC

D: NA
V: TRBV7-2
size: NA
J: TRBJ2-4
CDR3: CASLDSGLAKNIQYF
DNA: TGTGCCAGCTTGGACTCCGGTCTAGCCAAAAACATTCAGTACTTC

D: NA
V: TRBV11-2
size: NA
J: TRBJ1-5
CDR3: CASSLGFASDQPQHF
DNA: TGTGCCAGCAGCTTAGGTTTCGCGAGCGATCAGCCCCAGCATTTT

D: NA
V: TRBV7-2
size: few
J: TRBJ2-1
CDR3: CASSLALDGIRFF
DNA: TGTGCCAGCAGCTTAGCGCTAGATGGTATTCGGTTCTTC

D: TRBD2
V: TRBV11-2
size: few
J: TRBJ2-1
CDR3: CASSSPKREGRGEQFF
DNA: TGTGCCAGCAGTTCGCCGAAGCGGGAGGGCCGTGGTGAGCAGTTCTTC

D: NA
V: TRBV20-1
size: many
J: TRBJ2-3
CDR3: CSAGGSTDTQYF
DNA: TGCAGTGCTGGGGGTAGCACAGATACGCAGTATTTT

D: NA
V: TRBV6-1
size: once
J: TRBJ1-3
CDR3: CASMDGERYPGNTIYF
DNA: TGTGCCAGCATGGACGGAGAGAGATACCCTGGAAACACCATATATTTT

D: NA
V: TRBV29-1
size: NA
J: TRBJ1-1
CDR3: CSVEKGGGTEAFF
DNA: TGCAGCGTTGAAAAAGGAGGGGGGACTGAAGCCTTCTTT

D: NA
V: TRBV11-3
size: NA
J: TRBJ2-2
CDR3: CASSLYSNTGELFF
DNA: TGTGCCAGCAGCTTATACAGTAACACCGGGGAGCTGTTTTTT

D: TRBD2
V: TRBV28
size: NA
J: TRBJ2-1
CDR3: CASSQTSGIVNEQFF
DNA: TGTGCCAGCAGTCAGACTAGCGGGATTGTCAATGAGCAGTTCTTC

D: NA
V: TRBV7-2
size: NA
J: TRBJ2-7
CDR3: CASSLEGEEQYF
DNA: TGTGCCAGCAGCTTGGAGGGGGAAGAGCAGTACTTC